A single sample is the source of the 5 T cell receptor beta chains below, sequenced in a study of blood T cell repertoires in COVID-19. Clones were read by immunoSEQ multiplex PCR, and TCRdb kept only the in-frame ones, dropping some. The table records roughly 500,000 clones, more than 75% of them present only once. The source material was PBMCs or T cells enriched from blood (not recorded which). These receptor sequences come from a woman aged 35 to 49 who had recovered from COVID-19.

The rearrangement joins TRBV5-1 to TRBJ2-7; D is possibly TRBD1 (6 bases). V gave up 7 bases and J gave up 2 bases, with 16 bases separating them. Germline assignment: CDR1 SGHRS and CDR2 YFSETQ. The CDR3 consists of 14 residues. The CDR3 here is CASRLQGSAYEQYF. CDR3 DNA sequence: TGCGCCAGCCGCCTTCAGGGGTCCGCCTACGAGCAGTACTTC.

This sequence joins TRBV5-8 and TRBJ2-1; D perhaps matches TRBD2 (6 bases). V was cut by 4 bases and J by 5 bases, with 16 bases left in between. CDR3 length: 15 residues. Germline V gives CDR1 SGHTS, CDR2 YDEGEE. The CDR3 reads CASSPRGRPNNEQFF. CDR3 bases: TGTGCCAGCAGCCCCCGGGGGAGGCCTAACAATGAGCAGTTCTTC.

The chain uses TRBV5-6 and TRBJ1-2; D may be TRBD1 (6 bases). With 0 bases removed from V and 4 bases from J, the gap between germline ends came to 10 bases. The length of the CDR3 is 14 residues. Germline assignment: CDR1 SGHDT and CDR2 YYEEEE. The CDR3 DNA is TGTGCCAGCAGCTTGGGGACAGCTGGCTATGGCTACACCTTC. The encoded protein is CASSLGTAGYGYTF.

This rearrangement joins TRBV5-1 to TRBJ1-2; D is possibly TRBD1 (6 bases). V was trimmed by 1 base and J by 4 bases, leaving 14 bases between them. This CDR3 comprises 15 residues. Germline-derived CDR1 and CDR2 are SGHRS and YFSETQ. CDR3 protein: CASSLTARDTYGYTF. The DNA for the CDR3 is TGCGCCAGCAGCTTGACTGCTCGGGACACCTATGGCTACACCTTC.

This rearrangement joins TRBV27 to TRBJ2-5; D is uncertain. Germline V lookup: CDR1 MNHEY, CDR2 SMNVEV (reference sequence). V lost 5 bases and J 1 base, leaving 17 bases between the germline ends. CDR3 length equals 16 residues. CDR3 sequence: CASSPNTWRTQETQYF. The CDR3 DNA sequence: TGTGCCAGCAGTCCGAACACTTGGAGAACCCAAGAGACCCAGTACTTC.